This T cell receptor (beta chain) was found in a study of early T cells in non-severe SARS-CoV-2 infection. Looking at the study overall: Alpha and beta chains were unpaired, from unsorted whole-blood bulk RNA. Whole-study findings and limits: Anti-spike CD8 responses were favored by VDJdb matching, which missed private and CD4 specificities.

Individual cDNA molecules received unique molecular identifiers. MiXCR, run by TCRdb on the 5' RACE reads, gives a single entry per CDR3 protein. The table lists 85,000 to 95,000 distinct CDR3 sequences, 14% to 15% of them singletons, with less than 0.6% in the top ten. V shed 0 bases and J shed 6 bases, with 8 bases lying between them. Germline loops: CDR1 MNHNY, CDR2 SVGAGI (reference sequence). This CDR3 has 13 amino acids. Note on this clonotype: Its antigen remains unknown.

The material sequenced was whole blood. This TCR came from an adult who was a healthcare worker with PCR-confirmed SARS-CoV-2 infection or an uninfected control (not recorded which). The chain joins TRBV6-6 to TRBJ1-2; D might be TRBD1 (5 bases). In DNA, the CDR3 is TGTGCCAGCAGTTACTCGAGAGGGGATGGCTACACCTTC. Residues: CASSYSRGDGYTF.